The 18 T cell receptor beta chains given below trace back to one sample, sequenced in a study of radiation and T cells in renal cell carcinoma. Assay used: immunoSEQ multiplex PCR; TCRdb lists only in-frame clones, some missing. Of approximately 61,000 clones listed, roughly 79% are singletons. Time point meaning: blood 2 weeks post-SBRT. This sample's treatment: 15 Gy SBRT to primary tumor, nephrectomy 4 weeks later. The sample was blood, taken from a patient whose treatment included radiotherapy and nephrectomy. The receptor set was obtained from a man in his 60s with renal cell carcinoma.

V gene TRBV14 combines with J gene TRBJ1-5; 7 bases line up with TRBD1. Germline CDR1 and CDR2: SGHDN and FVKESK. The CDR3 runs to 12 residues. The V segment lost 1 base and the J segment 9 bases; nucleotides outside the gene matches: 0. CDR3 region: CASSQGDRPQHF. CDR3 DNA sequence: TGTGCCAGCAGCCAAGGGGACAGGCCCCAGCATTTT.

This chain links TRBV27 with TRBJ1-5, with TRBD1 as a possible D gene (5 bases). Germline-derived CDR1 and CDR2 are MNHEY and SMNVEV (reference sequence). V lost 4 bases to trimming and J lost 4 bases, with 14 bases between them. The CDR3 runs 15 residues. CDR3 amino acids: CASSSRDGRNQPQHF. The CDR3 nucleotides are TGTGCCAGCAGTTCACGGGACGGGAGGAATCAGCCCCAGCATTTT.

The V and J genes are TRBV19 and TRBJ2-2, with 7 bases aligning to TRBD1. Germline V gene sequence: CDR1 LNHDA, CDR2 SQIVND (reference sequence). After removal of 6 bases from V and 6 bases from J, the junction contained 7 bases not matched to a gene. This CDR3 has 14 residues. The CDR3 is CASSPGQFPGELFF. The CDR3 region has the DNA TGTGCCAGTAGCCCGGGACAGTTCCCCGGGGAGCTGTTTTTT.

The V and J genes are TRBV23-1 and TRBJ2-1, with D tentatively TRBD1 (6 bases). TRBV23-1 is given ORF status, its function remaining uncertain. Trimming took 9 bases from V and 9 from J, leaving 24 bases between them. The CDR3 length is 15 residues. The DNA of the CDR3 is TGCGCCAGTGAACATACAGGGATTGTCTTAGCTGAGCAGTTCTTC. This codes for CASEHTGIVLAEQFF.

CDR3 in amino acids: CASSIDHDRSNEKLFF. In DNA, the CDR3 is TGTGCCAGTAGTATAGATCACGACAGGTCTAATGAAAAACTGTTTTTT. The chain couples TRBV19 to TRBJ1-4, with D maybe TRBD1 (6 bases). Germline values: CDR1 LNHDA, CDR2 SQIVND (reference sequence). The V gene lost 0 bases and the J gene lost 3 bases, with 11 bases spanning the gap. The CDR3 consists of 16 residues. Drawing the rest from reference TRBV19 and TRBJ1-4, the complete variable domain is DGGITQSPKYLFRKEGQNVTLSCEQNLNHDAMYWYRQDPGQGLRLIYYSQIVNDFQKGDIAEGYSVSREKKESFPLTVTSAQKNPTAFYLCASSIDHDRSNEKLFFGSGTQLSVL.

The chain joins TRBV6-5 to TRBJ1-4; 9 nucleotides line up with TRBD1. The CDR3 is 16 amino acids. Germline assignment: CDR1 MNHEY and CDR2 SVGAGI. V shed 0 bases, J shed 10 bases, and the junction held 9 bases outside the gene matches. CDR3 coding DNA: TGTGCCAGCAGTTACTCAACGGGACAGGGTTTGGGAAAACTGTTTTTT. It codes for CASSYSTGQGLGKLFF.

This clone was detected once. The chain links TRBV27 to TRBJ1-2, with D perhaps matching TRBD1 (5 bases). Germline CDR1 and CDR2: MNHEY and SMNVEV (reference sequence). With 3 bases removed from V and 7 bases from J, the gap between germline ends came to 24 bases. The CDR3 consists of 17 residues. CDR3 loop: CASSLASDGHGSRGYTF. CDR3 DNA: TGTGCCAGCAGTTTGGCGTCTGACGGACATGGATCTCGTGGCTACACCTTC.

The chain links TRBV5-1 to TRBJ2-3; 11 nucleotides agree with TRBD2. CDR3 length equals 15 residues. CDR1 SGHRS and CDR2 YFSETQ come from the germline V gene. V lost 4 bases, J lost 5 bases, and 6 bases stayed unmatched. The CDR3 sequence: CASSTVAGGQDTQYF. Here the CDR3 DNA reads TGCGCCAGCAGCACAGTAGCGGGGGGGCAAGATACGCAGTATTTT.

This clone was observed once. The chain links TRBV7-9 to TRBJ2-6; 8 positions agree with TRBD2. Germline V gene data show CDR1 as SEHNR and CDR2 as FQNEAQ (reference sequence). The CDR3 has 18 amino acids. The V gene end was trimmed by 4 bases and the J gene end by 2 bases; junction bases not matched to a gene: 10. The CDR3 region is CASSSSAGGLPGANVLTF. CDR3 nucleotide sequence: TGTGCCAGCAGCTCCTCGGCGGGGGGCCTCCCTGGGGCCAACGTCCTGACTTTC.

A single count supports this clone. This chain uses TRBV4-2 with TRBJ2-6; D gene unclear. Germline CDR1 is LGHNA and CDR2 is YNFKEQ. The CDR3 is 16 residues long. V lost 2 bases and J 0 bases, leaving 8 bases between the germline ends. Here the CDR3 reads CASSQWVVSGANVLTF. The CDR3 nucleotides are TGTGCCAGCAGCCAATGGGTAGTCTCTGGGGCCAACGTCCTGACTTTC.

The CDR3 loop is CASRPSGDYEQYF. CDR3 nucleotide sequence: TGTGCCAGCAGACCCTCAGGGGATTACGAGCAGTACTTC. The chain recombines TRBV5-8 with TRBJ2-7; TRBD1 might be the D (6 bases). V was cut by 5 bases and J by 4 bases, with 13 bases left in between. The germline V gene has CDR1 SGHTS and CDR2 YDEGEE. The CDR3 is 13 residues long.

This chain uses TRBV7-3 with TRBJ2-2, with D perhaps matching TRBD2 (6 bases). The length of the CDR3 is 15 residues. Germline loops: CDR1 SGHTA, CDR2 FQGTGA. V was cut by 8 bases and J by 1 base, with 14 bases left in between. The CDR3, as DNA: TGTGCCAGCTCGGTGGGACTTTTGAACACCGGGGAGCTGTTTTTT. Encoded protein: CASSVGLLNTGELFF.

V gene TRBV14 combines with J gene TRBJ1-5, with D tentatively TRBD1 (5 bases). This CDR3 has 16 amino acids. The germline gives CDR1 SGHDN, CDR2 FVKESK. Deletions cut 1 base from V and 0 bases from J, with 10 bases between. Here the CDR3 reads CASSQGARVSNQPQHF. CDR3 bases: TGTGCCAGCAGCCAAGGGGCCAGGGTTAGCAATCAGCCCCAGCATTTT.

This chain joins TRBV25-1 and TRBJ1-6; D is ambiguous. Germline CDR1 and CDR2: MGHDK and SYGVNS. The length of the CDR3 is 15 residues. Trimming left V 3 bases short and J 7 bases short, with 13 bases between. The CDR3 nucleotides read TGTGCCAGCAGTGACCCAGAAAGGGCGAATTCACCCCTCCACTTT. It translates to CASSDPERANSPLHF.

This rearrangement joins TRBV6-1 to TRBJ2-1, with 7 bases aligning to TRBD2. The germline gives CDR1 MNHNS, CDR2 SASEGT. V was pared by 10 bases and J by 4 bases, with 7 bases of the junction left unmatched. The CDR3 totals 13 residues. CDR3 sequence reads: CATFLAVYNEQFF. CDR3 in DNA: TGTGCCACTTTTCTAGCGGTATACAATGAGCAGTTCTTC.

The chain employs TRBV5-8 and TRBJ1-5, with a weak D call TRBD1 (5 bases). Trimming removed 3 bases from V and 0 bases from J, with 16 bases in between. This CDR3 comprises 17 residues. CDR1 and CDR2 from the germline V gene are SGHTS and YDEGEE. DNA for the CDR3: TGTGCCAGCAGCTGGGAGCCGGACAACTATAGCAATCAGCCCCAGCATTTT. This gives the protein CASSWEPDNYSNQPQHF.

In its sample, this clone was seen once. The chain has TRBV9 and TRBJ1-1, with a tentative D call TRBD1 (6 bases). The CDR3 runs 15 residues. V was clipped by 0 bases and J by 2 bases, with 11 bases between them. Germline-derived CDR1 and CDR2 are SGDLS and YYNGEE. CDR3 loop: CASSVVQGINTEAFF. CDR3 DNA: TGTGCCAGCAGCGTAGTACAGGGCATAAACACTGAAGCTTTCTTT.

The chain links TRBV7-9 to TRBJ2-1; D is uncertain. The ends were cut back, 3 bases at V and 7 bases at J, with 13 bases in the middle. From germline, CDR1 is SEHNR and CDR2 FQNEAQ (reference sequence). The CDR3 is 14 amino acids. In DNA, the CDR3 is TGTGCCAGCAGCTTGGACGGAGTTTCTAATGAGCAGTTCTTC. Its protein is CASSLDGVSNEQFF.